Presented here are 20 T cell receptor beta chains from one specimen sequenced in a study of radiotherapy plus CTLA-4 blockade in lung cancer. Repertoires were generated with immunoSEQ multiplex PCR, while TCRdb's copy carries only in-frame clones and drops some. The table has about 60,000 clones, more than 60% seen once; the top ten hold roughly 4%. The sequencing here drew on peripheral blood, taken from a patient treated with radiotherapy plus ipilimumab. The receptors shown here come from a human donor with non-small cell lung cancer who had a partial response to radiotherapy plus ipilimumab.

The chain employs TRBV2 and TRBJ1-5; the match to TRBD1 covers 7 bases. The V gene end was trimmed by 4 bases and the J gene end by 4 bases; junction bases not matched to a gene: 7. Germline V gene lookup returns CDR1 SNHLY and CDR2 FYNNEI. The CDR3 is 15 amino acids. This CDR3 is CASSGGQALNQPQHF. The CDR3 DNA sequence: TGTGCCAGCAGTGGAGGACAGGCCTTGAATCAGCCCCAGCATTTT.

The gene calls are TRBV9 and TRBJ2-7; 12 nucleotides agree with TRBD1. The ends lost 4 bases at V and 6 bases at J; junction bases unmatched: 8. The CDR3 contains 15 residues. Looked up from germline, CDR1 is SGDLS and CDR2 is YYNGEE. Here the CDR3 DNA reads TGTGCCAGCAGCTTTACTGGGACAGGGGGCTCCGAGCAGTACTTC. Translated, it gives CASSFTGTGGSEQYF.

This rearrangement joins TRBV6-1 to TRBJ2-3, with TRBD2 matching 12 bases. V shed 6 bases and J 2 bases; nucleotides not matched to a gene: 6. Germline V gene lookup returns CDR1 MNHNS and CDR2 SASEGT. CDR3 length: 16 residues. In DNA, the CDR3 is TGTGCCAGCAGCGAAACTAGCGGGGGGCACACAGATACGCAGTATTTT. Protein: CASSETSGGHTDTQYF.

The chain uses TRBV7-8 and TRBJ1-5; D is possibly TRBD1 (5 bases). Germline assignment: CDR1 SGHVS and CDR2 FQNEAQ. The length of the CDR3 is 13 residues. V lost 4 bases and J 5 bases, leaving 9 bases between the germline ends. CDR3 amino acids: CASSSGVDQPQHF. CDR3 nucleotide sequence: TGTGCCAGCAGCTCGGGGGTCGATCAGCCCCAGCATTTT.

This clone was seen a single time. The chain has TRBV6-1 and TRBJ2-7; the match to TRBD2 covers 11 bases. V lost 4 bases and J lost 0; bases outside the gene matches: 2. This CDR3 region has 15 residues. Per the germline V gene, CDR1 is MNHNS and CDR2 is SASEGT. This CDR3 is CASSATSGVSYEQYF. The CDR3 DNA follows: TGTGCCAGCAGTGCGACTAGCGGGGTCTCCTACGAGCAGTACTTC.

This chain connects TRBV5-1 to TRBJ1-2, with 12 positions matching TRBD1. The CDR3 has 15 residues. Germline V gene data show CDR1 as SGHRS and CDR2 as YFSETQ. Trimming removed 2 bases from V and 4 bases from J; junction bases left unmatched: 3. The CDR3 coding sequence is TGCGCCAGCAGCTTCGGGACAGGGGGCAGCTATGGCTACACCTTC. Translation gives CASSFGTGGSYGYTF.

This clone was counted a few times. The chain has TRBV4-2 and TRBJ1-2; D possibly corresponds to TRBD1 (6 bases). V lost 2 bases, J lost 3 bases, and 10 bases lay in between. Germline CDR1 reads LGHNA; CDR2 reads YNFKEQ. This CDR3 spans 14 amino acids. The CDR3 spells CASSQQQGDYGYTF. Written as DNA, the CDR3 is TGTGCCAGCAGCCAACAACAGGGTGACTATGGCTACACCTTC.

The chain recombines TRBV7-9 with TRBJ2-7; the D is unclear. V lost 4 bases to trimming and J lost 1 base, with 5 bases between them. CDR1 is SEHNR, CDR2 FQNEAQ, per germline (reference sequence). This CDR3 comprises 12 residues. CDR3 protein: CASSSLSYEQYF. CDR3 coding DNA: TGTGCCAGCAGCTCCTTATCCTACGAGCAGTACTTC.

The V gene is TRBV2, the J gene TRBJ1-1, with 7 bases identical to TRBD1. The J segment lost 3 bases and the V segment lost 1 base, leaving 11 bases of the junction unmatched. This CDR3 has 17 amino acids. Germline-derived CDR1 and CDR2 are SNHLY and FYNNEI. As DNA, the CDR3 is TGTGCCAGCAGTGAAGGGGGGACAGTTCTTCCGGACACTGAAGCTTTCTTT. Translation gives CASSEGGTVLPDTEAFF.

This clone was recorded only once. The V call is TRBV11-2, the J call TRBJ2-7; 8 positions match TRBD2. The CDR3 spans 15 residues. V was clipped by 5 bases and J by 6 bases; unmatched bases: 12. Per the germline V gene, CDR1 is SGHAT and CDR2 is FQNNGV. CDR3 residues: CASSPSTHGRVEQYF. CDR3 sequence (DNA): TGTGCCAGCAGCCCTAGCACACACGGGAGGGTCGAGCAGTACTTC.

The V and J genes are TRBV15 and TRBJ2-3; 7 nucleotides match TRBD2. In germline, CDR1 is LNHNV, CDR2 YYDKDF (reference sequence). CDR3 length: 16 amino acids. Losses at the gene ends were 3 bases for V and 0 bases for J; bases not matched to a gene: 6. The CDR3 here is CATSSKQRGSTDTQYF. The CDR3, as DNA: TGTGCCACCAGCAGTAAACAGCGGGGCAGCACAGATACGCAGTATTTT.

The rearrangement links TRBV4-1 to TRBJ2-1; D may be TRBD1 (5 bases). Trimming left V 4 bases short and J 2 bases short, with 15 bases between. This CDR3 has 16 amino acids. The germline CDR1 and CDR2 sequences are MGHRA and YSYEKL. CDR3: CASSRIQVEPYNEQFF. CDR3 sequence (DNA): TGCGCCAGCAGCCGAATACAGGTTGAACCCTACAATGAGCAGTTCTTC.

This chain joins TRBV6-1 and TRBJ2-3, with 9 positions matching TRBD2. V shed 1 base and J 7 bases; nucleotides not matched to a gene: 6. Germline V gene sequence: CDR1 MNHNS, CDR2 SASEGT. The CDR3 contains 15 residues. The CDR3 sequence is CASSEEGTSKYTQYF. CDR3 in DNA: TGTGCCAGCAGTGAAGAGGGGACTAGCAAGTATACGCAGTATTTT.

This chain joins TRBV27 and TRBJ1-1; perhaps TRBD1 as D (5 bases). From germline, CDR1 is MNHEY and CDR2 SMNVEV (reference sequence). The CDR3 runs 14 residues. V gave up 4 bases and J gave up 3 bases, with 12 bases separating them. Written as DNA, the CDR3 is TGTGCCAGCAGTTCTCTCTGGGGGGACACTGAAGCTTTCTTT. This encodes CASSSLWGDTEAFF.

The V call is TRBV7-3, the J call TRBJ2-5; the match to TRBD2 covers 12 bases. This CDR3 is built from 17 residues. The germline V gene has CDR1 SGHTA and CDR2 FQGTGA. V lost 2 bases and J lost 2; bases outside the gene matches: 6. The CDR3 here is CASSLLAGGPGQETQYF. CDR3 DNA sequence: TGTGCCAGCAGCTTACTAGCGGGGGGGCCAGGGCAAGAGACCCAGTACTTC.

This clone has a single count. The V and J genes are TRBV19 and TRBJ1-5, with D perhaps TRBD1 (6 bases). This CDR3 is built from 17 residues. V was clipped by 5 bases and J by 1 base, with 18 bases between them. Germline V lookup: CDR1 LNHDA, CDR2 SQIVND (reference sequence). The CDR3 is CASSADTGKGSNQPQHF. The CDR3 region has the DNA TGTGCCAGTAGTGCGGATACAGGGAAGGGAAGCAATCAGCCCCAGCATTTT.

The chain couples TRBV5-1 to TRBJ2-1, with D possibly matching TRBD1 (6 bases). The germline CDR1 and CDR2 sequences are SGHRS and YFSETQ. V lost 3 bases and J 2 bases, leaving 15 bases between the germline ends. The CDR3 has 16 amino acids. The CDR3 loop reads CASSSYVGGTYNEQFF. CDR3 coding DNA: TGCGCCAGCAGCTCATACGTAGGGGGTACCTACAATGAGCAGTTCTTC.

The chain employs TRBV4-1 and TRBJ2-3; tentatively, D is TRBD2 (6 bases). The germline V gene has CDR1 MGHRA and CDR2 YSYEKL. The CDR3 length is 15 residues. Trimming removed 0 bases at V and 3 bases at J, with 10 bases between. CDR3 nucleotide sequence: TGCGCCAGCAGCCAAGAGGGGCTAGCGACAGATACGCAGTATTTT. Translating gives CASSQEGLATDTQYF.

J is TRBJ2-1 and V is TRBV15; the D gene is possibly TRBD1 (7 bases). Deletions cut 5 bases from V and 7 bases from J, with 18 bases between. CDR1 LNHNV and CDR2 YYDKDF come from the germline V gene (reference sequence). This CDR3 has 15 amino acids. CDR3 nucleotide sequence: TGTGCCACCAGCCCCGTTGGCAGGGGGGAGAATGAGCAGTTCTTC. It codes for CATSPVGRGENEQFF. Filled out from reference TRBV15 and TRBJ2-1, the complete variable domain reads DAMVIQNPRYQVTQFGKPVTLSCSQTLNHNVMYWYQQKSSQAPKLLFHYYDKDFNNEADTPDNFQSRRPNTSFCFLDIRSPGLGDTAMYLCATSPVGRGENEQFFGPGTRLTVL.

The chain employs TRBV27 and TRBJ1-5; 9 bases align to TRBD1. The CDR3 spans 19 residues. V shed 6 bases and J 0 bases; nucleotides not matched to a gene: 15. Germline lookup yields CDR1 MNHEY and CDR2 SMNVEV (reference sequence). The CDR3 DNA is TGTGCCAGCAGGCGGACAGGGGTTGTGACCCGTTATAGCAATCAGCCCCAGCATTTT. It translates to CASRRTGVVTRYSNQPQHF.